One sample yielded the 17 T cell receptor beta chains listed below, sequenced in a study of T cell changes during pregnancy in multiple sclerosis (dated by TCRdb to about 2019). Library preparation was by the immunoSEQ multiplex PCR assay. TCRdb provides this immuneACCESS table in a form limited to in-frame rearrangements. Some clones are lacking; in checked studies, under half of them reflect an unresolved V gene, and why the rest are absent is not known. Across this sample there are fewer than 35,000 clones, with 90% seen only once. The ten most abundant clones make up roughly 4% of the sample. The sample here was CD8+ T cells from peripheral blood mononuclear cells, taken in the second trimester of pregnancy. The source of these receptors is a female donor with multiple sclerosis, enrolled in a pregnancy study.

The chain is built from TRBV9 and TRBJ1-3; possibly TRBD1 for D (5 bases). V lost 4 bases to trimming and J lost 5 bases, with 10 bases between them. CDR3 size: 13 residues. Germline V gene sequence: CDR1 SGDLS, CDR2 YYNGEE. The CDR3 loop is CASSTQGRNTIYF. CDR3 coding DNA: TGTGCCAGCAGCACGCAGGGTCGAAACACCATATATTTT.

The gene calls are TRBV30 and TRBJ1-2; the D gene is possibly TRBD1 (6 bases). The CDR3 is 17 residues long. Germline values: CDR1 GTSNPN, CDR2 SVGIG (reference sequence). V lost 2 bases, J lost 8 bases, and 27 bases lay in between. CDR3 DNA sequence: TGTGCCTGGAGTCCCCAGCCCTATACAGGGCTGGAAAGAGGCTACACCTTC. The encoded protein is CAWSPQPYTGLERGYTF.

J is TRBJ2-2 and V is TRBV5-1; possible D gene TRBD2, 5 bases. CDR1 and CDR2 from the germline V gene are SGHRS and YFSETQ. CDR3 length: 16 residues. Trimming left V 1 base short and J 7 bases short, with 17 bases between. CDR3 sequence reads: CASSLPGNVRHGELFF. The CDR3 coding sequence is TGCGCCAGCAGCTTGCCGGGGAATGTTAGGCACGGGGAGCTGTTTTTT.

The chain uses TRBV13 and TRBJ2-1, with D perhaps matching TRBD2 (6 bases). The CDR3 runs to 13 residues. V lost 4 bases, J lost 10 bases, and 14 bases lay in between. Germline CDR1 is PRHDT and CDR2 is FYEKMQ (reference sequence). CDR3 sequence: CASSYGTVKEQFF. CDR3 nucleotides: TGTGCCAGCAGCTACGGGACTGTCAAAGAGCAGTTCTTC.

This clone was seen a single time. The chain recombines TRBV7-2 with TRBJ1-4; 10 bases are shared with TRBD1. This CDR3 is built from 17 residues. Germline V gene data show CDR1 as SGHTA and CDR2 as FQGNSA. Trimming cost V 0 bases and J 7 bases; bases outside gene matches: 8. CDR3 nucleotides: TGTGCCAGCAGCTTAGCCCCACCGGGACAGGGGACTGAAAAACTGTTTTTT. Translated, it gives CASSLAPPGQGTEKLFF. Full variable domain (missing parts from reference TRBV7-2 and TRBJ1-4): GAGVSQSPSNKVTEKGKDVELRCDPISGHTALYWYRQSLGQGLEFLIYFQGNSAPDKSGLPSDRFSAERTGGSVSTLTIQRTQQEDSAVYLCASSLAPPGQGTEKLFFGSGTQLSVL.

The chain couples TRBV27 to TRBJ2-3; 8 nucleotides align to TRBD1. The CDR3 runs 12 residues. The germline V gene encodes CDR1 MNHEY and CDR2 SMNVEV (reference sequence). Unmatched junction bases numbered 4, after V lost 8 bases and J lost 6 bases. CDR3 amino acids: CASRTGWDTQYF. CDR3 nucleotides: TGTGCCAGCCGGACAGGGTGGGATACGCAGTATTTT.

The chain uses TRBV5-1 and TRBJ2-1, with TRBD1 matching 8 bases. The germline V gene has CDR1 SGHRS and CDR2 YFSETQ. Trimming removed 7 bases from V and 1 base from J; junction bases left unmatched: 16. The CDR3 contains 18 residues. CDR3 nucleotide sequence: TGCGCCAGCCGGACAGGGTTGGCGAGCGGATTGTCCTACAATGAGCAGTTCTTC. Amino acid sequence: CASRTGLASGLSYNEQFF.

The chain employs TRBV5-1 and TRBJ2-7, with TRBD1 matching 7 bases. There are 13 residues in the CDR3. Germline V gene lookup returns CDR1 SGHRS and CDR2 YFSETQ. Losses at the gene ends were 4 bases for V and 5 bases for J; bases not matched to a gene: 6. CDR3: CASSPTGFHEQYF. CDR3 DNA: TGCGCCAGCAGCCCGACAGGGTTCCACGAGCAGTACTTC.

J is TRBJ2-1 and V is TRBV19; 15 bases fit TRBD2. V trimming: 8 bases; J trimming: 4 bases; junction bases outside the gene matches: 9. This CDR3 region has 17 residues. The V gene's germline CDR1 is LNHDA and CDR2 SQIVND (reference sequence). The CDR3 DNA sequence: TGTGCCAGTGGCCTCGGACTAGCGGGAGGGCGGTACAATGAGCAGTTCTTC. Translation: CASGLGLAGGRYNEQFF.

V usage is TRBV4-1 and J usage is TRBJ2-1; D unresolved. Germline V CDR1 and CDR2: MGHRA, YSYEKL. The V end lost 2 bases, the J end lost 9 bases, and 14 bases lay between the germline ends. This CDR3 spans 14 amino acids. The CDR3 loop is CASSQSGPLGEQFF. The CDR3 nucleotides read TGCGCCAGCAGCCAATCTGGGCCGCTTGGTGAGCAGTTCTTC.

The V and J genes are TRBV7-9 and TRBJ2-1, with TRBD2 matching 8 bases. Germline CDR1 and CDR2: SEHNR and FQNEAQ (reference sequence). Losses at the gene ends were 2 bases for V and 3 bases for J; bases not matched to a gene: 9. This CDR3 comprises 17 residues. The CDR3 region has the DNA TGTGCCAGCAGCTTACCTCACTCGGGAGGGGACTACAATGAGCAGTTCTTC. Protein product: CASSLPHSGGDYNEQFF.

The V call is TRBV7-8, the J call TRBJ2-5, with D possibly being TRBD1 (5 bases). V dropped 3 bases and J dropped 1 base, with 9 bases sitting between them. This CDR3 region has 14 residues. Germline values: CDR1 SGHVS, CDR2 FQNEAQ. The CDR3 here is CASSFVGAQETQYF. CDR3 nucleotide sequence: TGTGCCAGCAGCTTTGTAGGGGCCCAAGAGACCCAGTACTTC.

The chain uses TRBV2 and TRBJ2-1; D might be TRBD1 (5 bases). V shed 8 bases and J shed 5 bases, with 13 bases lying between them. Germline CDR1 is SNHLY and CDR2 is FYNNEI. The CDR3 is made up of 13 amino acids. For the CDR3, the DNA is TGTGCCAGCTCGGCAGACAGCAACAATGAGCAGTTCTTC. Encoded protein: CASSADSNNEQFF.

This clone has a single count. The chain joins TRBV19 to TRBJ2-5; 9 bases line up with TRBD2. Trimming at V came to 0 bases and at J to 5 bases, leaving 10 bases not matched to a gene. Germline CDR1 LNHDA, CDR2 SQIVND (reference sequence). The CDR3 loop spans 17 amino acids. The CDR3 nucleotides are TGTGCCAGTAGTATAGATTGGGCGGGAGGGGAGGGTGAGACCCAGTACTTC. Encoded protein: CASSIDWAGGEGETQYF.

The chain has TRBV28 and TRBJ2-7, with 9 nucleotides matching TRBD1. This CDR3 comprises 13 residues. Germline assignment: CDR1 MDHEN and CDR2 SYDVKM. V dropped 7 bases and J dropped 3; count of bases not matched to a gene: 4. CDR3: CASMGQGNYEQYF. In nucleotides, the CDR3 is TGTGCCAGCATGGGACAGGGTAACTACGAGCAGTACTTC.

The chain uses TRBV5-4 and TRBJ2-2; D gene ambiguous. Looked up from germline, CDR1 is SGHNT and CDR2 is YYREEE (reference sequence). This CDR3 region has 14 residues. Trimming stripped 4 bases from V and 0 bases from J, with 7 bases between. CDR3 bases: TGTGCCAGCAGCCAGGCCCCGAACACCGGGGAGCTGTTTTTT. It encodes CASSQAPNTGELFF. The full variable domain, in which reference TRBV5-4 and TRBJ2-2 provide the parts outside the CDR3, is ETGVTQSPTHLIKTRGQQVTLRCSSQSGHNTVSWYQQALGQGPQFIFQYYREEENGRGNFPPRFSGLQFPNYSSELNVNALELDDSALYLCASSQAPNTGELFFGEGSRLTVL.

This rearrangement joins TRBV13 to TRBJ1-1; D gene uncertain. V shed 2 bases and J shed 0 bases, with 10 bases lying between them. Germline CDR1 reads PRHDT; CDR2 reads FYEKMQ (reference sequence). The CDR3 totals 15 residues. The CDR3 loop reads CASSLRGQLNTEAFF. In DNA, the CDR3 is TGTGCCAGCAGCTTACGAGGGCAATTGAACACTGAAGCTTTCTTT.